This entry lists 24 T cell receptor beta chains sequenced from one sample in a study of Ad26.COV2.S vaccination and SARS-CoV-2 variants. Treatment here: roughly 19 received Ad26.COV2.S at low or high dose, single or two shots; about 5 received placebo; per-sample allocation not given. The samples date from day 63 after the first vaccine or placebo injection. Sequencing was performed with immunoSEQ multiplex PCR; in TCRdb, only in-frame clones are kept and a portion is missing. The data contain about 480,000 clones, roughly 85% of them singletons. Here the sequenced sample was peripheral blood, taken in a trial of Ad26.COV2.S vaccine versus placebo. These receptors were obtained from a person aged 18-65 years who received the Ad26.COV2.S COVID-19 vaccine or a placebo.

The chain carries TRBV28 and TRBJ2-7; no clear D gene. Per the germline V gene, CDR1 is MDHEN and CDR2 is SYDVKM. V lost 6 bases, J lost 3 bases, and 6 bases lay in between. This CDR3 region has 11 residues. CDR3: CASRINYEQYF. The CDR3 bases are TGTGCCAGCAGGATAAACTACGAGCAGTACTTC.

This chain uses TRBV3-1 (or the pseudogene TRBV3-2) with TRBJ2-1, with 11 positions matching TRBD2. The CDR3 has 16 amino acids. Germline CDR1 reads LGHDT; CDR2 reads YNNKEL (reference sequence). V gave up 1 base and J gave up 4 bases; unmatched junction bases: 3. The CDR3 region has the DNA TGTGCCAGCAGCCAAGCCGGGACTAGCGGATACAATGAGCAGTTCTTC. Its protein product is CASSQAGTSGYNEQFF.

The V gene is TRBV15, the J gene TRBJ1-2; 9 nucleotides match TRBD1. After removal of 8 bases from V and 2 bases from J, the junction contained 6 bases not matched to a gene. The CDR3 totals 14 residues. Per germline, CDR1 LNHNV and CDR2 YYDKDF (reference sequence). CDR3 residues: CATQSGQGNYGYTF. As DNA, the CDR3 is TGTGCCACCCAATCTGGACAGGGGAACTATGGCTACACCTTC. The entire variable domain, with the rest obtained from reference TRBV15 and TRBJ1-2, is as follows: DAMVIQNPRYQVTQFGKPVTLSCSQTLNHNVMYWYQQKSSQAPKLLFHYYDKDFNNEADTPDNFQSRRPNTSFCFLDIRSPGLGDTAMYLCATQSGQGNYGYTFGSGTRLTVV.

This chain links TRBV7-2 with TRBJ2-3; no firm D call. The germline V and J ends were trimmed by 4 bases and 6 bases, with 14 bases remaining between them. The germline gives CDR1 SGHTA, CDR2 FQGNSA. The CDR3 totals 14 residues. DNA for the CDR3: TGTGCCAGCAGCTCCAACGGCGGTGCGGATACGCAGTATTTT. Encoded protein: CASSSNGGADTQYF. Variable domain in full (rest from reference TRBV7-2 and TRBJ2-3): GAGVSQSPSNKVTEKGKDVELRCDPISGHTALYWYRQSLGQGLEFLIYFQGNSAPDKSGLPSDRFSAERTGGSVSTLTIQRTQQEDSAVYLCASSSNGGADTQYFGPGTRLTVL.

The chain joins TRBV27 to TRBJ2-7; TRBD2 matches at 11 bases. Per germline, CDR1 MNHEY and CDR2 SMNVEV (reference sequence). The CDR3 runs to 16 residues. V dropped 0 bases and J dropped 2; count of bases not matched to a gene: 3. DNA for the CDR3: TGTGCCAGCAGTTTATCCCGGACTAGCGGGCCCTACGAGCAGTACTTC. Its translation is CASSLSRTSGPYEQYF.

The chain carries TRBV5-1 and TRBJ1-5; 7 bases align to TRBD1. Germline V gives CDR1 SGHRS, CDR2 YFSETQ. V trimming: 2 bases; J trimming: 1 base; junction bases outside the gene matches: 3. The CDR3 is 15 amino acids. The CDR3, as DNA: TGCGCCAGCAGCTTAGGGGGACAGAGCAATCAGCCCCAGCATTTT. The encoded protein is CASSLGGQSNQPQHF.

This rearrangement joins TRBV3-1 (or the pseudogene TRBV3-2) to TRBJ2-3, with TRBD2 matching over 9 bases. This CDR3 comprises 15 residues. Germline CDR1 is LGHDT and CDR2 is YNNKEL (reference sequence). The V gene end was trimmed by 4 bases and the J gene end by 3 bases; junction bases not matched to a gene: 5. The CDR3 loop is CASSPGLAWTDTQYF. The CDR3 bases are TGTGCCAGCAGCCCTGGACTAGCGTGGACAGATACGCAGTATTTT.

The CDR3 is CASSPSGSDEQFF. For the CDR3, the DNA is TGTGCCAGCAGCCCTAGCGGGAGCGATGAGCAGTTCTTC. The rearrangement joins TRBV6-2 or TRBV6-3 to TRBJ2-1; 10 bases are shared with TRBD2. The CDR3 sequence is 13 residues long. V was pared by 6 bases and J by 8 bases, with 4 bases of the junction left unmatched. The germline CDR1 and CDR2 sequences are MNHEY and SVGEGT.

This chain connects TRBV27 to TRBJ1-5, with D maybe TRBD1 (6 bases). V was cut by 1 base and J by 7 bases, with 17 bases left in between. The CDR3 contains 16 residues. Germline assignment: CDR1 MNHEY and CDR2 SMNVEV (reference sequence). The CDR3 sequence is CASSLYGGRGQQPQHF. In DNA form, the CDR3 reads TGTGCCAGCAGTTTATATGGGGGCCGGGGGCAACAGCCCCAGCATTTT.

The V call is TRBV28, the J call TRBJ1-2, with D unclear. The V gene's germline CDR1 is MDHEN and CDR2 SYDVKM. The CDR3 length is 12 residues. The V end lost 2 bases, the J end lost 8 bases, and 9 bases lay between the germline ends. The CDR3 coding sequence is TGTGCCAGCAGTTTAGTCCTCGGGGGCTACACCTTC. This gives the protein CASSLVLGGYTF.

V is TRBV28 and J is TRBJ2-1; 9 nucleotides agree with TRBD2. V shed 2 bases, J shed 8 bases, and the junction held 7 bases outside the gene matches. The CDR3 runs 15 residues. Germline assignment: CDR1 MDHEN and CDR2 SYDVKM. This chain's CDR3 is CASSLVAGVGHEQFF. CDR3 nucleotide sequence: TGTGCCAGCAGTTTAGTAGCGGGAGTCGGCCATGAGCAGTTCTTC.

The DNA of the CDR3 is TGTGCCAGCACCCCGACTAGCGGAAGAGCCCCCTACGAGCAGTACTTC. Its protein is CASTPTSGRAPYEQYF. The rearrangement links TRBV6-6 to TRBJ2-7; 9 positions agree with TRBD2. The V gene end was trimmed by 7 bases and the J gene end by 2 bases; junction bases not matched to a gene: 12. The CDR3 totals 16 residues. Germline assignment: CDR1 MNHNY and CDR2 SVGAGI (reference sequence).

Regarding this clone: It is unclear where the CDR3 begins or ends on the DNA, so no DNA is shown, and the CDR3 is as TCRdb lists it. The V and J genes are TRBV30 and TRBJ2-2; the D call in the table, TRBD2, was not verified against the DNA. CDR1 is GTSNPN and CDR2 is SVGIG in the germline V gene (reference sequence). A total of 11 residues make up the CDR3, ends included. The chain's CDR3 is CAWASGSLRFF.

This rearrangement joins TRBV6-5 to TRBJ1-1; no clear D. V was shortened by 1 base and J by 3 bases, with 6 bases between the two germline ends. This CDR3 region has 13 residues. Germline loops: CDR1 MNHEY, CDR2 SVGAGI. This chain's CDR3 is CASSYWLDTEAFF. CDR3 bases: TGTGCCAGCAGTTACTGGTTGGACACTGAAGCTTTCTTT.

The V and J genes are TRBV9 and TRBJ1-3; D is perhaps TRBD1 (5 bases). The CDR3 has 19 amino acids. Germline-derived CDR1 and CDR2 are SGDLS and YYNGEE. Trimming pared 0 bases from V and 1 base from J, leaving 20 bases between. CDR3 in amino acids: CASSVDLGRGSTSGNTIYF. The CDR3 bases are TGTGCCAGCAGCGTAGATCTTGGGAGGGGTTCGACTTCTGGAAACACCATATATTTT. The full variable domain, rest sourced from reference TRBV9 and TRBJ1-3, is DSGVTQTPKHLITATGQRVTLRCSPRSGDLSVYWYQQSLDQGLQFLIQYYNGEERAKGNILERFSAQQFPDLHSELNLSSLELGDSALYFCASSVDLGRGSTSGNTIYFGEGSWLTVV.

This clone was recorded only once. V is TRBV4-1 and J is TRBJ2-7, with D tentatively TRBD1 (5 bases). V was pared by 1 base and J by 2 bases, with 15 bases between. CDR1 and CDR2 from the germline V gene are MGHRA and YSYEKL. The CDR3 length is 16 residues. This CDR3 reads CASSQARQLLPYEQYF. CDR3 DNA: TGCGCCAGCAGCCAAGCCAGACAGCTGCTCCCCTACGAGCAGTACTTC.

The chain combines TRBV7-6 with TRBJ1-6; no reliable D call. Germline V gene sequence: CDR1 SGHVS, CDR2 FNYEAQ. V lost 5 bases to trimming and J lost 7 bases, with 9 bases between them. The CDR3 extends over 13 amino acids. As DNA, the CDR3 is TGTGCCAGCAGCCCAGGAACCAATTCACCCCTCCACTTT. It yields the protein CASSPGTNSPLHF.

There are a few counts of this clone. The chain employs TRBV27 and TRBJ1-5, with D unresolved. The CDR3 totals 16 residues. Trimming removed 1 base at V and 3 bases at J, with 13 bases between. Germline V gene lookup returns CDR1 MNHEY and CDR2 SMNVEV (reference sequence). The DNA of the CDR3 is TGTGCCAGCAGTTTATACGATGAGGGCTCCAATCAGCCCCAGCATTTT. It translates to CASSLYDEGSNQPQHF.

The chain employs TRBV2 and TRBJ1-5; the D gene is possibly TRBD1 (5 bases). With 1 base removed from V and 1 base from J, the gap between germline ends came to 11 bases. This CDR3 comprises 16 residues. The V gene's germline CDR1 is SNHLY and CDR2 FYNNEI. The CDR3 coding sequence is TGTGCCAGCAGTGAAGGCTCAGGGTACAGCAATCAGCCCCAGCATTTT. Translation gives CASSEGSGYSNQPQHF. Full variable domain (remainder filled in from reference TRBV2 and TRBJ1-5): EPEVTQTPSHQVTQMGQEVILRCVPISNHLYFYWYRQILGQKVEFLVSFYNNEISEKSEIFDDQFSVERPDGSNFTLKIRSTKLEDSAMYFCASSEGSGYSNQPQHFGDGTRLSIL.

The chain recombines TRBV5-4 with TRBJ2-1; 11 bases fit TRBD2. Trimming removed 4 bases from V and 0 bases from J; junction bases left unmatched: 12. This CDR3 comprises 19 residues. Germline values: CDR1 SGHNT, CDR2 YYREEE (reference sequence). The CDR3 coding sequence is TGTGCCAGCAGCCACCGACTAGCGGGACTGTTGAGCTCCTACAATGAGCAGTTCTTC. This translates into CASSHRLAGLLSSYNEQFF. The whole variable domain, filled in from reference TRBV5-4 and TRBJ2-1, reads ETGVTQSPTHLIKTRGQQVTLRCSSQSGHNTVSWYQQALGQGPQFIFQYYREEENGRGNFPPRFSGLQFPNYSSELNVNALELDDSALYLCASSHRLAGLLSSYNEQFFGPGTRLTVL.

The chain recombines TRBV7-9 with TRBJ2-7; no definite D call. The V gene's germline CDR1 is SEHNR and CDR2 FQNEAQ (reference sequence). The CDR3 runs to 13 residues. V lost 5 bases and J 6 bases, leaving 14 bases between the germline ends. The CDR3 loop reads CASSPPGTAEQYF. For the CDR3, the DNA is TGTGCCAGCAGCCCCCCAGGCACGGCCGAGCAGTACTTC.

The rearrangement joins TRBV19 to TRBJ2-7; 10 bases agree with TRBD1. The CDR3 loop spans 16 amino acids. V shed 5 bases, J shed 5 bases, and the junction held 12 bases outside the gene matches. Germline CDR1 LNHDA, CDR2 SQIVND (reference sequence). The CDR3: CASSPGNRDRGHEQYF. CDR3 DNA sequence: TGTGCCAGTAGTCCTGGAAACAGGGACAGGGGCCACGAGCAGTACTTC.

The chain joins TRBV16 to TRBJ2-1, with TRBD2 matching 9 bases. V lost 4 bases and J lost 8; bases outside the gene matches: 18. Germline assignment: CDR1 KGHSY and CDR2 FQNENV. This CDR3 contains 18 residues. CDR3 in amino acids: CASSPPRGGGRAVDEQFF. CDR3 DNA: TGTGCCAGCAGCCCTCCCCGAGGGGGCGGGAGGGCCGTGGATGAGCAGTTCTTC.

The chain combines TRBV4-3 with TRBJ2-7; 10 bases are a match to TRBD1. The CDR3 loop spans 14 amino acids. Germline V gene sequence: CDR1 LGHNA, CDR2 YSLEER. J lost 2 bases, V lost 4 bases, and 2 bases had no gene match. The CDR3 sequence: CASSLGQGAYEQYF. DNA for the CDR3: TGCGCCAGCAGCCTTGGACAGGGGGCCTACGAGCAGTACTTC.